This T cell receptor beta chain was identified during a study of blood T cell repertoires in COVID-19. Data came from immunoSEQ multiplex PCR; TCRdb stores just in-frame clones and leaves some out. Of approximately 170,000 clones in the sample, roughly 84% were seen once. This clone was picked up a small number of times. CDR1 and CDR2 from the germline V gene are LNHDA and SQIVND (reference sequence). V lost 6 bases and J 7 bases, leaving 13 bases between the germline ends. The CDR3 consists of 13 residues. The chain is built from TRBV19 and TRBJ1-5; D call uncertain. The sequence was collected from a young woman who had recovered from COVID-19. The sample was PBMCs or T cells enriched from blood (not recorded which). CDR3 sequence reads: CASRAAVAQPQHF. DNA of the CDR3: TGTGCCAGTAGGGCAGCGGTGGCGCAGCCCCAGCATTTT.